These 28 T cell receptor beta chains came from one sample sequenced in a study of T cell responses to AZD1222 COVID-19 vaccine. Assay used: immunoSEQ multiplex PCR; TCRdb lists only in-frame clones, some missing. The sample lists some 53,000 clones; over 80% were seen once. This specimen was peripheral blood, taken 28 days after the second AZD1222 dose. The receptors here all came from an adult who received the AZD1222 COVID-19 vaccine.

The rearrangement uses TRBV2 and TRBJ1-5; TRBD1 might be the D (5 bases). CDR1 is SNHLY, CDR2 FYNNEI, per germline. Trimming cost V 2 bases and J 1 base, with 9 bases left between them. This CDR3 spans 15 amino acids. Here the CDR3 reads CASSERGISNQPQHF. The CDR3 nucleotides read TGTGCCAGCAGTGAACGGGGGATCAGCAATCAGCCCCAGCATTTT.

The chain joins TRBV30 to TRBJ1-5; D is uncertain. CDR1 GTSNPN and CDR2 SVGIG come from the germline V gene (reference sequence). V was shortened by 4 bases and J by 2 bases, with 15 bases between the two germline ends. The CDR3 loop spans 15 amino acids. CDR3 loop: CAWTRGIEGNQPQHF. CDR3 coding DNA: TGTGCCTGGACCCGGGGTATCGAGGGCAATCAGCCCCAGCATTTT.

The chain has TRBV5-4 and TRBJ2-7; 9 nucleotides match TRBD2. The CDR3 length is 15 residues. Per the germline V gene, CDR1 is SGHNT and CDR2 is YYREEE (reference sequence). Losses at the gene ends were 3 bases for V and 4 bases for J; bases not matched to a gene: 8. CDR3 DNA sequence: TGTGCCAGCAGCTCTACCGGGACTAGCAGATACGAGCAGTACTTC. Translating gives CASSSTGTSRYEQYF. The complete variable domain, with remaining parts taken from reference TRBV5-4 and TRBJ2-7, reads ETGVTQSPTHLIKTRGQQVTLRCSSQSGHNTVSWYQQALGQGPQFIFQYYREEENGRGNFPPRFSGLQFPNYSSELNVNALELDDSALYLCASSSTGTSRYEQYFGPGTRLTVT.

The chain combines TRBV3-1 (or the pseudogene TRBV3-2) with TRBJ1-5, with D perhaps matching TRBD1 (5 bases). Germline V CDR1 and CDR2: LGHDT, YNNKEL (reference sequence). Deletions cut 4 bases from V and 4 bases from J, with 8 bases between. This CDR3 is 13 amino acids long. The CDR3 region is CASSLGTNQPQHF. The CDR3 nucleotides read TGTGCCAGCAGCCTAGGGACTAATCAGCCCCAGCATTTT.

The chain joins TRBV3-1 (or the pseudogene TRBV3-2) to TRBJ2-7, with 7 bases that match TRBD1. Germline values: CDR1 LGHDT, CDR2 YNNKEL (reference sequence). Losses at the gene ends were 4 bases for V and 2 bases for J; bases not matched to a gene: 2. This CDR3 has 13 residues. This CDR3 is CASSRDSTYEQYF. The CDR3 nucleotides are TGTGCCAGCAGCCGGGACAGTACCTACGAGCAGTACTTC.

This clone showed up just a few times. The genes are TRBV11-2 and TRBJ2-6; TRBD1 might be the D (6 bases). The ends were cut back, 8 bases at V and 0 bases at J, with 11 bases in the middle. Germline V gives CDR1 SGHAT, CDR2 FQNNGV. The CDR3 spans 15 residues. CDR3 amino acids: CASSLQGSGANVLTF. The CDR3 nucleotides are TGTGCCAGCTCGCTACAGGGCTCTGGGGCCAACGTCCTGACTTTC.

CDR3 loop: CASSLGPPGRGDYGYTF. For the CDR3, the DNA is TGTGCCAGCAGCTTGGGACCCCCCGGCAGGGGGGATTATGGCTACACCTTC. The chain combines TRBV11-2 with TRBJ1-2; 7 bases map to TRBD1. Trimming took 3 bases from V and 5 from J; bases not matched to a gene: 15. Germline values: CDR1 SGHAT, CDR2 FQNNGV. This CDR3 spans 17 amino acids.

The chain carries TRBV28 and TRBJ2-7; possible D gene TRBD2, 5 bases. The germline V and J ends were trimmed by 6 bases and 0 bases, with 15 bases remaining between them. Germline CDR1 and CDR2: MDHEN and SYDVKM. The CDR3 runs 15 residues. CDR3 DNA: TGTGCCAGCAGCTGGAGACGGGAAAGCTCCTACGAGCAGTACTTC. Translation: CASSWRRESSYEQYF.

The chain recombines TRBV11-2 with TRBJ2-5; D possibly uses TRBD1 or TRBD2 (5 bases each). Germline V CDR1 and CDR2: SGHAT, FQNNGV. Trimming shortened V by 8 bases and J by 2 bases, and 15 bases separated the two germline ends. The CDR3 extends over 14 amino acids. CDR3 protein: CASGTGAGQETQYF. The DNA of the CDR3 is TGTGCCAGCGGGACCGGGGCAGGTCAAGAGACCCAGTACTTC.

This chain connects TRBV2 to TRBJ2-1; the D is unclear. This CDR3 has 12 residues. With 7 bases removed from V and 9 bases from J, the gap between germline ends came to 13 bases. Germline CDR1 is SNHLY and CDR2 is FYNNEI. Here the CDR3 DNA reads TGTGCCAGCAATAGAGAAGTAGGTGAGCAGTTCTTC. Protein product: CASNREVGEQFF.

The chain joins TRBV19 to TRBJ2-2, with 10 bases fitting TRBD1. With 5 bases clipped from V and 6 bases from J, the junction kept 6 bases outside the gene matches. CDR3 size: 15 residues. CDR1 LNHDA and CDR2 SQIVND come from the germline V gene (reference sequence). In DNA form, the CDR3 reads TGTGCCAGTAGTGTGGACAGGGGGTTCTCCGGGGAGCTGTTTTTT. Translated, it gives CASSVDRGFSGELFF. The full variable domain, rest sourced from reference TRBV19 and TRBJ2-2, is DGGITQSPKYLFRKEGQNVTLSCEQNLNHDAMYWYRQDPGQGLRLIYYSQIVNDFQKGDIAEGYSVSREKKESFPLTVTSAQKNPTAFYLCASSVDRGFSGELFFGEGSRLTVL.

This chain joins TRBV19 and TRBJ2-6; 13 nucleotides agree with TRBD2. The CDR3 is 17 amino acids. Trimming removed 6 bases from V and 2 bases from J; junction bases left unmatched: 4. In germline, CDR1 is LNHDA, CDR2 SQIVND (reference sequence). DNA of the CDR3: TGTGCCAGTAGCCCGACTAGCGGGAGGCCTGGGGCCAACGTCCTGACTTTC. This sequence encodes CASSPTSGRPGANVLTF.

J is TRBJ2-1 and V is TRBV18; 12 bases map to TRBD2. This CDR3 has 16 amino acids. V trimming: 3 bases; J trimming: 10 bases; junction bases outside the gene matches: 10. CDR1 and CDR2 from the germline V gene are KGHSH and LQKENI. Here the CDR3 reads CASSPLAGGPLREQFF. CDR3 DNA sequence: TGTGCCAGCTCACCGCTAGCGGGAGGGCCGTTGAGGGAGCAGTTCTTC.

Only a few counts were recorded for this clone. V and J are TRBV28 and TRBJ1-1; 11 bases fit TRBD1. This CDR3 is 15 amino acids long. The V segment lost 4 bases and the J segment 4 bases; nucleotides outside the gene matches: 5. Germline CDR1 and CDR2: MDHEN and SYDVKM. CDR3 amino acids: CASSSGQGGITEAFF. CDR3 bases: TGTGCCAGCAGTTCGGGACAGGGGGGAATCACTGAAGCTTTCTTT.

CDR3 loop: CAWSRTGGGYTF. The CDR3 nucleotides are TGTGCCTGGAGTAGGACCGGCGGAGGCTACACCTTC. This chain uses TRBV30 with TRBJ1-2; D is unclear. V lost 2 bases, J lost 8 bases, and 12 bases lay in between. This CDR3 has 12 amino acids. Germline CDR1 reads GTSNPN; CDR2 reads SVGIG (reference sequence).

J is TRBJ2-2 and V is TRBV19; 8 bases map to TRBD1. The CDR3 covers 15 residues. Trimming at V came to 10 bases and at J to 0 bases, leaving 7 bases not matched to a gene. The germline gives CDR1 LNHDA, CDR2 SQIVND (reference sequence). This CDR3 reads CATQTTGANTGELFF. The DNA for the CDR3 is TGTGCCACCCAAACGACAGGGGCGAACACCGGGGAGCTGTTTTTT.

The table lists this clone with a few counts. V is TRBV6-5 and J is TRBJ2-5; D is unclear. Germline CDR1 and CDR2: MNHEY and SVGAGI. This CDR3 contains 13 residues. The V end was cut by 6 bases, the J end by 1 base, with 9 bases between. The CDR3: CASRATFQETQYF. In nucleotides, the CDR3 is TGTGCCAGCAGGGCTACCTTCCAAGAGACCCAGTACTTC.

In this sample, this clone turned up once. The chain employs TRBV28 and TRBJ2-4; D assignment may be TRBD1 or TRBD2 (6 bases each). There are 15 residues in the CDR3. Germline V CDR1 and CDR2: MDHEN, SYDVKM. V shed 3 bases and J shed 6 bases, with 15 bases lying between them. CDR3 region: CASSFSGARINIQYF. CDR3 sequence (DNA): TGTGCCAGCAGTTTTTCGGGGGCTCGGATAAACATTCAGTACTTC. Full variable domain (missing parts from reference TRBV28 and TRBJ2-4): DVKVTQSSRYLVKRTGEKVFLECVQDMDHENMFWYRQDPGLGLRLIYFSYDVKMKEKGDIPEGYSVSREKKERFSLILESASTNQTSMYLCASSFSGARINIQYFGAGTRLSVL.

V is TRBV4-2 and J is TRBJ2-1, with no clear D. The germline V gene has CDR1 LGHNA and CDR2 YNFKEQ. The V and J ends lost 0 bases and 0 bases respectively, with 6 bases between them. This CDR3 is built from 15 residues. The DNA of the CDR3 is TGTGCCAGCAGCCAAGAGACCGGCTCCTACAATGAGCAGTTCTTC. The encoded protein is CASSQETGSYNEQFF.

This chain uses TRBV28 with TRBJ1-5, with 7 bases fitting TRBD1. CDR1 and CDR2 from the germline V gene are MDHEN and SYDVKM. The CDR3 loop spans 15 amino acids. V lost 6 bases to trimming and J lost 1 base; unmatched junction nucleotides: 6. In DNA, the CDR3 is TGTGCCAGCAGACGAACGGGACAGAGCAATCAGCCCCAGCATTTT. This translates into CASRRTGQSNQPQHF.

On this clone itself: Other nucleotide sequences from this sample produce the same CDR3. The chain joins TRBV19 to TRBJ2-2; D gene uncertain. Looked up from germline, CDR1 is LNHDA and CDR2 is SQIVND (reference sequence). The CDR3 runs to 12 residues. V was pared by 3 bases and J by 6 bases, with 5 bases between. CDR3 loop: CASSMGSGELFF. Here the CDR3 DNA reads TGTGCCAGTAGTATGGGTTCCGGGGAGCTGTTTTTT.

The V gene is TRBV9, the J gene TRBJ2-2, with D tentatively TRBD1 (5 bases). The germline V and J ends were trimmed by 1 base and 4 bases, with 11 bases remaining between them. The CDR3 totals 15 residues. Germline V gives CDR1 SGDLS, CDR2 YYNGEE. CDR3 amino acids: CASSVRGRATGELFF. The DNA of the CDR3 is TGTGCCAGCAGCGTAAGGGGCCGGGCCACCGGGGAGCTGTTTTTT. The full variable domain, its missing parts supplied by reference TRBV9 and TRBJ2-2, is DSGVTQTPKHLITATGQRVTLRCSPRSGDLSVYWYQQSLDQGLQFLIQYYNGEERAKGNILERFSAQQFPDLHSELNLSSLELGDSALYFCASSVRGRATGELFFGEGSRLTVL.

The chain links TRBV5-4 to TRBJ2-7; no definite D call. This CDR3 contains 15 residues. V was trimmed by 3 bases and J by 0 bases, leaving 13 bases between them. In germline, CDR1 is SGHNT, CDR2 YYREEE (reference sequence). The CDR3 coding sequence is TGTGCCAGCAGCTCCGTGAGCGCTCTCTCCTACGAGCAGTACTTC. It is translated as CASSSVSALSYEQYF.

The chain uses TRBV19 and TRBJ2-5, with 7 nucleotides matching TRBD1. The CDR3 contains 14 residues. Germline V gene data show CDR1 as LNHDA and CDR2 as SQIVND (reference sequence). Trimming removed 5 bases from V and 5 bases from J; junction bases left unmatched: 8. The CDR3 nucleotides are TGTGCCAGTAGTTCTACAGGGGCCGGGGAGACCCAGTACTTC. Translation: CASSSTGAGETQYF. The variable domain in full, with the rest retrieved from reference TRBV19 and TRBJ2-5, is DGGITQSPKYLFRKEGQNVTLSCEQNLNHDAMYWYRQDPGQGLRLIYYSQIVNDFQKGDIAEGYSVSREKKESFPLTVTSAQKNPTAFYLCASSSTGAGETQYFGPGTRLLVL.

CDR3 sequence: CASSQDDGLGSQINYGYTF. CDR3 DNA: TGCGCCAGCAGCCAAGATGATGGGCTCGGGTCCCAGATAAACTATGGCTACACCTTC. The chain couples TRBV4-1 to TRBJ1-2; D is ambiguous. V was pared by 0 bases and J by 2 bases, with 22 bases between. Germline V gives CDR1 MGHRA, CDR2 YSYEKL. The CDR3 runs 19 residues.

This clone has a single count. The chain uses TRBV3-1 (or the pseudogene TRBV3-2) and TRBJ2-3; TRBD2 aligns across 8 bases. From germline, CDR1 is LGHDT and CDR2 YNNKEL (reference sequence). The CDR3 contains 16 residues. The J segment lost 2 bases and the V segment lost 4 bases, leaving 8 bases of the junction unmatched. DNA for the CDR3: TGTGCCAGCAGCCGGCGTACGGGAGGGCCCACAGATACGCAGTATTTT. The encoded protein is CASSRRTGGPTDTQYF.

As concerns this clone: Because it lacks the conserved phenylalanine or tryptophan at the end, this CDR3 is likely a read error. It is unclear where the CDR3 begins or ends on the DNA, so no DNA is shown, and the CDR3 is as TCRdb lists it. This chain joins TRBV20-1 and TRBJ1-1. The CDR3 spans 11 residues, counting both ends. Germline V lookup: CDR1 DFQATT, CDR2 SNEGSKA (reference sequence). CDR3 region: CSVGTSLPPQI.

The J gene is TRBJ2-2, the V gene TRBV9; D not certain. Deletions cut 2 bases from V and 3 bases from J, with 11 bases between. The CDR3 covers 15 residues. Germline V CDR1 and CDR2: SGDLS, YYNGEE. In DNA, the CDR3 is TGTGCCAGCAGCGTCGTCCCTGGGGACACCGGGGAGCTGTTTTTT. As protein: CASSVVPGDTGELFF.